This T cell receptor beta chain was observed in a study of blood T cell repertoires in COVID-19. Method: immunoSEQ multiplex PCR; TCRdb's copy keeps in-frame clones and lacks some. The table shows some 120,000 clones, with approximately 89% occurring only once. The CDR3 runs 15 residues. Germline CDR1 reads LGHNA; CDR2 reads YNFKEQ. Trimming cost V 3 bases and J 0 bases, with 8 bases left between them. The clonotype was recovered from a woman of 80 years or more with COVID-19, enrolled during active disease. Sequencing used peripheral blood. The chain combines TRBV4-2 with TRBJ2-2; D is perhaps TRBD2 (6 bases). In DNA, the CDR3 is TGTGCCAGCAGCCAGGAGCGGGCGAACACCGGGGAGCTGTTTTTT. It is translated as CASSQERANTGELFF.